These 27 T cell receptor beta chains share one sample of origin, sequenced in a study of control samples from healthy donors and cancer patients. Produced via immunoSEQ multiplex PCR; TCRdb's table is partial and in-frame only. The sample comprises approximately 170,000 clones, about 90% of which are singletons, and 0.68% rests with the top ten. Sequenced sample: blood. The receptors come from a woman in her 30s in good health.

Comments on this clone: The junction does not match germline at one end; this may be a read error. The chain employs TRBV5-4 and TRBJ1-2; tentative D call: TRBD1 (6 bases). CDR1 and CDR2 from the germline V gene are SGHNT and YYREEE (reference sequence). The CDR3 sequence is 18 residues long. CDR3 sequence (DNA): TGTGCCAGCAGTCCGGGAGGTTCCGGGACATTAAAAACTATGGGCTACGCCTTC. Residues: CASSPGGSGTLKTMGYAF.

J is TRBJ2-1 and V is TRBV25-1; 8 positions match TRBD1. The V gene's germline CDR1 is MGHDK and CDR2 SYGVNS. The CDR3 sequence is 14 residues long. Unmatched junction bases numbered 5, after V lost 4 bases and J lost 6 bases. The CDR3 nucleotides are TGTGCCAGCAGTGCCCCGGACAGGGTCAATGAGCAGTTCTTC. Translating it yields CASSAPDRVNEQFF.

This chain joins TRBV6-5 and TRBJ2-7; D unclear. This CDR3 contains 14 residues. V was trimmed by 2 bases and J by 3 bases, leaving 11 bases between them. CDR1 and CDR2 (germline): MNHEY, SVGAGI. The CDR3 DNA follows: TGTGCCAGCAGTTACGATGGCTCGGTCTACGAGCAGTACTTC. Translation gives CASSYDGSVYEQYF.

The V and J genes are TRBV7-3 and TRBJ2-3; the D call may be TRBD1 or TRBD2 (5 bases each). Trimming took off 4 bases at V and 3 bases at J, with 11 bases between the two ends. This CDR3 is built from 14 residues. Germline V lookup: CDR1 SGHTA, CDR2 FQGTGA. CDR3: CASSWDGLTDTQYF. The CDR3 bases are TGTGCCAGCAGCTGGGACGGTTTAACAGATACGCAGTATTTT.

This clone appeared once. This sequence joins TRBV11-2 and TRBJ2-3; 10 bases agree with TRBD2. The CDR3 consists of 15 residues. CDR1 and CDR2 (germline): SGHAT, FQNNGV. The V and J ends lost 6 bases and 1 base, in that order; junction bases with no gene match: 4. CDR3 DNA: TGTGCCAGCAGTAGCGGGAGGAGGGGCACAGATACGCAGTATTTT. Translated: CASSSGRRGTDTQYF. The entire variable domain, with the rest obtained from reference TRBV11-2 and TRBJ2-3, is as follows: EAGVAQSPRYKIIEKRQSVAFWCNPISGHATLYWYQQILGQGPKLLIQFQNNGVVDDSQLPKDRFSAERLKGVDSTLKIQPAKLEDSAVYLCASSSGRRGTDTQYFGPGTRLTVL.

The rearrangement links TRBV12-3 or TRBV12-4 to TRBJ1-2; D gene ambiguous. V lost 3 bases and J 10 bases, leaving 12 bases between the germline ends. The CDR3 has 12 residues. The chain's CDR3 is CASSFETTDYTF. CDR3 coding DNA: TGTGCCAGCAGTTTCGAGACAACGGACTACACCTTC.

The chain employs TRBV4-1 and TRBJ1-5, with D perhaps matching TRBD1 (6 bases). Per the germline V gene, CDR1 is MGHRA and CDR2 is YSYEKL. V was clipped by 5 bases and J by 5 bases, with 13 bases between them. The length of the CDR3 is 14 residues. CDR3 in amino acids: CASSKLQGYQPQHF. The CDR3 DNA reads as TGCGCCAGCAGCAAACTCCAGGGGTATCAGCCCCAGCATTTT.

The V gene is TRBV28, the J gene TRBJ1-2; the D is unclear. This CDR3 has 12 amino acids. Trimming shortened V by 5 bases and J by 8 bases, and 12 bases separated the two germline ends. Per the germline V gene, CDR1 is MDHEN and CDR2 is SYDVKM. CDR3 coding DNA: TGTGCCAGCAGTCTACGGTATCTGGGCTACACCTTC. Its translation: CASSLRYLGYTF.

The chain employs TRBV20-1 and TRBJ2-5; D not resolved. The CDR3 sequence is 11 residues long. The V end was cut by 1 base, the J end by 5 bases, with 5 bases between. In germline, CDR1 is DFQATT, CDR2 SNEGSKA (reference sequence). CDR3 bases: TGCAGTGCTAGAGGGGGTGAGACCCAGTACTTC. This sequence encodes CSARGGETQYF.

This clone was recorded only once. V gene TRBV19 combines with J gene TRBJ2-2; 9 bases are a match to TRBD1. The CDR3 has 18 residues. V shed 4 bases and J 7 bases; nucleotides not matched to a gene: 16. Germline loops: CDR1 LNHDA, CDR2 SQIVND (reference sequence). The CDR3 is CASSTTSRTGGRVGELFF. The CDR3 DNA reads TGTGCCAGTAGTACGACCTCGCGTACAGGGGGCCGGGTCGGGGAGCTGTTTTTT.

This chain uses TRBV5-4 with TRBJ2-7, with 7 positions matching TRBD2. Per the germline V gene, CDR1 is SGHNT and CDR2 is YYREEE (reference sequence). The CDR3 consists of 14 residues. The J segment lost 4 bases and the V segment lost 6 bases, leaving 10 bases of the junction unmatched. The CDR3 DNA follows: TGTGCCAGCAAGTCTTGGGGCGGGAGTTACGAGCAGTACTTC. Its protein is CASKSWGGSYEQYF.

The genes are TRBV19 and TRBJ2-1; no clear D gene. Trimming took off 1 base at V and 0 bases at J, with 4 bases between the two ends. CDR1 is LNHDA and CDR2 is SQIVND in the germline V gene (reference sequence). The CDR3 extends over 14 amino acids. The CDR3 is CASSIGGSYNEQFF. The CDR3 DNA reads as TGTGCCAGTAGTATAGGAGGCTCCTACAATGAGCAGTTCTTC. Supplemented by reference TRBV19 and TRBJ2-1, the full variable domain reads DGGITQSPKYLFRKEGQNVTLSCEQNLNHDAMYWYRQDPGQGLRLIYYSQIVNDFQKGDIAEGYSVSREKKESFPLTVTSAQKNPTAFYLCASSIGGSYNEQFFGPGTRLTVL.

The chain couples TRBV19 to TRBJ2-1; 9 bases fit TRBD2. This CDR3 has 16 residues. Trimming removed 6 bases from V and 6 bases from J; junction bases left unmatched: 12. Germline V gene lookup returns CDR1 LNHDA and CDR2 SQIVND (reference sequence). The CDR3 coding sequence is TGTGCCAGTAGCTTACGAGGACTAGCGTCGATCAATGAGCAGTTCTTC. It translates to CASSLRGLASINEQFF.

This chain joins TRBV5-1 and TRBJ2-1; 13 bases are shared with TRBD2. J lost 2 bases, V lost 0 bases, and 11 bases had no gene match. The CDR3 runs to 20 residues. The V gene's germline CDR1 is SGHRS and CDR2 YFSETQ. The CDR3 here is CASSLGSGTSGISPYNEQFF. In DNA, the CDR3 is TGCGCCAGCAGCTTGGGATCCGGGACTAGCGGGATCTCCCCCTACAATGAGCAGTTCTTC.

The CDR3 is CASSMAGGVFNYEQYF. CDR3 coding DNA: TGTGCCAGTAGTATGGCGGGGGGAGTGTTCAATTACGAGCAGTACTTC. V and J are TRBV19 and TRBJ2-7; 8 bases agree with TRBD2. CDR3 length: 16 residues. The J segment lost 4 bases and the V segment lost 3 bases, leaving 11 bases of the junction unmatched. Germline assignment: CDR1 LNHDA and CDR2 SQIVND (reference sequence).

The sample holds a few counts of this clone. The V call is TRBV2, the J call TRBJ2-6; D is ambiguous. The CDR3 consists of 15 residues. From germline, CDR1 is SNHLY and CDR2 FYNNEI. The V and J ends lost 8 bases and 5 bases respectively, with 16 bases between them. The CDR3 loop is CASLPAPFRANVLTF. The DNA for the CDR3 is TGTGCCAGCCTCCCGGCTCCATTTAGGGCCAACGTCCTGACTTTC. Full variable domain (outside the CDR3, taken from reference TRBV2 and TRBJ2-6): EPEVTQTPSHQVTQMGQEVILRCVPISNHLYFYWYRQILGQKVEFLVSFYNNEISEKSEIFDDQFSVERPDGSNFTLKIRSTKLEDSAMYFCASLPAPFRANVLTFGAGSRLTVL.

The J gene is TRBJ1-6, the V gene TRBV19; no definite D call. This CDR3 is 15 amino acids long. V gave up 1 base and J gave up 7 bases, with 11 bases separating them. The germline gives CDR1 LNHDA, CDR2 SQIVND (reference sequence). In DNA, the CDR3 is TGTGCCAGTAGTATAGTAGAAGGACCCAATTCACCCCTCCACTTT. As protein: CASSIVEGPNSPLHF.

This chain connects TRBV5-5 to TRBJ2-2, with TRBD2 matching over 13 bases. Trimming removed 4 bases from V and 6 bases from J; junction bases left unmatched: 12. The CDR3 spans 18 residues. From germline, CDR1 is SGHKS and CDR2 YYEKEE (reference sequence). The CDR3 is CASSPGLAGARGPGELFF. The CDR3 DNA reads as TGTGCCAGCAGCCCAGGACTAGCGGGAGCTCGTGGACCCGGGGAGCTGTTTTTT.

At least ten counts were recorded for this clone. The rearrangement links TRBV6-2 or TRBV6-3 to TRBJ2-7; 8 bases match TRBD2. J gave up 0 bases and V 0 bases, and 1 base lay outside the gene matches. Germline values: CDR1 MNHEY, CDR2 SVGEGT. CDR3 length: 15 residues. CDR3 DNA sequence: TGTGCCAGCAGTTACTCCAGCGGGAGCTCCTACGAGCAGTACTTC. Its translation: CASSYSSGSSYEQYF.

The chain has TRBV9 and TRBJ1-5; TRBD1 is a possible D gene (5 bases). Germline V CDR1 and CDR2: SGDLS, YYNGEE. The CDR3 has 18 residues. V was cut by 4 bases and J by 0 bases, with 20 bases left in between. The CDR3 DNA is TGTGCCAGCAGCCCCCGGATTGGGGGGGTCCATAGCAATCAGCCCCAGCATTTT. The encoded protein is CASSPRIGGVHSNQPQHF.

The V call is TRBV15, the J call TRBJ2-1; 12 bases line up with TRBD2. The CDR3 length is 15 residues. CDR1 and CDR2 (germline): LNHNV, YYDKDF (reference sequence). V trimming: 5 bases; J trimming: 5 bases; junction bases outside the gene matches: 4. The CDR3 DNA reads TGTGCCACCAGCGGTAGGACTAGCGGGAACAATGAGCAGTTCTTC. It translates to CATSGRTSGNNEQFF. Combining the CDR3 with reference TRBV15 and TRBJ2-1 gives the whole variable domain DAMVIQNPRYQVTQFGKPVTLSCSQTLNHNVMYWYQQKSSQAPKLLFHYYDKDFNNEADTPDNFQSRRPNTSFCFLDIRSPGLGDTAMYLCATSGRTSGNNEQFFGPGTRLTVL.

This clone was counted only a few times. The gene calls are TRBV6-2 or TRBV6-3 and TRBJ1-2, with TRBD1 matching 9 bases. The J segment lost 8 bases and the V segment lost 2 bases, leaving 12 bases of the junction unmatched. This CDR3 contains 16 residues. CDR1 is MNHEY, CDR2 SVGEGT, per germline. CDR3 sequence (DNA): TGTGCCAGCAGTTACCGGACAGGGGCATCTGCTAGAGGCTACACCTTC. Translating gives CASSYRTGASARGYTF.

This chain connects TRBV27 to TRBJ2-3; D perhaps matches TRBD2 (6 bases). Trimming shortened V by 3 bases and J by 5 bases, and 9 bases separated the two germline ends. The length of the CDR3 is 13 residues. The germline V gene encodes CDR1 MNHEY and CDR2 SMNVEV (reference sequence). CDR3 residues: CASSFGGRDTQYF. CDR3 DNA: TGTGCCAGCAGTTTCGGGGGAAGAGATACGCAGTATTTT.

The J gene is TRBJ2-7, the V gene TRBV27; D unresolved. V lost 3 bases and J 2 bases, leaving 8 bases between the germline ends. Germline V CDR1 and CDR2: MNHEY, SMNVEV (reference sequence). This CDR3 spans 13 amino acids. Here the CDR3 DNA reads TGTGCCAGCAGTTTCGACCCCACCTACGAGCAGTACTTC. This sequence encodes CASSFDPTYEQYF.

The rearrangement uses TRBV7-9 and TRBJ2-1; 8 nucleotides line up with TRBD2. Germline trimming cut 6 bases from V and 0 bases from J; bases unmatched to any gene: 4. The CDR3 runs to 15 residues. The germline V gene encodes CDR1 SEHNR and CDR2 FQNEAQ (reference sequence). DNA for the CDR3: TGTGCCAGCAGACTAGCGGTGTCCTCCTACAATGAGCAGTTCTTC. Amino acid sequence: CASRLAVSSYNEQFF.

This chain connects TRBV18 to TRBJ2-7; 14 positions agree with TRBD2. This CDR3 is 17 amino acids long. With 3 bases clipped from V and 3 bases from J, the junction kept 7 bases outside the gene matches. Germline CDR1 KGHSH, CDR2 LQKENI. The CDR3 nucleotides read TGTGCCAGCTCACCCGCCGGGACTAGCGGGAGAATCTACGAGCAGTACTTC. Translated, it gives CASSPAGTSGRIYEQYF.

The J gene is TRBJ1-1, the V gene TRBV23-1; D is ambiguous. TRBV23-1 is known as an ORF, though its function is uncertain. This CDR3 spans 14 amino acids. Trimming took 1 base from V and 4 from J, leaving 10 bases between them. The CDR3 DNA is TGCGCCAGCAGTCAATGTGAGTACTCCACTGAAGCTTTCTTT. Translating it yields CASSQCEYSTEAFF.